The present T cell receptor beta chain was sequenced within a study of T cell repertoires in cytomegalovirus infection. Study as a whole: Recently identified HLA-C-restricted CMV epitopes and well-studied HLA-B-restricted CMV epitopes were used by the study. Public TCR beta signatures provided an indication of both CMV infection and a matching HLA type. Findings and limits, study-wide: Carriers of CMV and the relevant HLA type were discriminated by public TCR beta frequency.

TCRdb reprocessed the reads with MiXCR, giving one entry per CDR3 protein. The table has 40,000 to 60,000 distinct CDR3 sequences, roughly 22% seen once. This clonotype has more than one count but fewer than ten. Its antigen is unidentified. The sequences come from CD8+ T cells from cultured PBMCs, collected from culture after CMV antigen stimulation. The receptor comes from a human donor in good health (CMV status not recorded). Some clones in this sample may be carry-over from other donors' samples.

CDR3 DNA sequence: TGTGCCATCAGTGAGTCGGGAGGGATCTACGAGCAGTACTTC. It codes for CAISESGGIYEQYF. The chain is built from TRBV10-3 and TRBJ2-7; TRBD2 agrees at 7 bases. Germline CDR1 and CDR2: ENHRY and SYGVKD. J was trimmed by 3 bases and V by 0 bases; bases with no gene match: 2. This CDR3 has 14 residues.